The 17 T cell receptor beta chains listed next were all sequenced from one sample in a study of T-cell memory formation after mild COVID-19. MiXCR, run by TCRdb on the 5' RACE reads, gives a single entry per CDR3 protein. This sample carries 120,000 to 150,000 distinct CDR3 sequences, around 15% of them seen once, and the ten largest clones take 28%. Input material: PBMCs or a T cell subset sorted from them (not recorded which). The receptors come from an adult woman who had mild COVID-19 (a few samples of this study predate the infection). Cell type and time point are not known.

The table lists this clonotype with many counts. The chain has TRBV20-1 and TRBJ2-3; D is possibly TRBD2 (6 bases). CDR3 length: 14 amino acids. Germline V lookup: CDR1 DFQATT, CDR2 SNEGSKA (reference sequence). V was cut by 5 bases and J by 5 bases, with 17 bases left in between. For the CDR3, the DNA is TGCAGTGCTGAGGACTACCGAGGGGAAGATACGCAGTATTTT. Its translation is CSAEDYRGEDTQYF.

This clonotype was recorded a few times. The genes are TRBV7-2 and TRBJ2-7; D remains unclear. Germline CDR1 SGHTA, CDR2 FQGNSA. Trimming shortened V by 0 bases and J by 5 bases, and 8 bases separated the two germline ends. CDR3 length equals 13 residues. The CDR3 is CASSLAFGNEQYF. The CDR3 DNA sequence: TGTGCCAGCAGCTTAGCGTTCGGTAACGAGCAGTACTTC.

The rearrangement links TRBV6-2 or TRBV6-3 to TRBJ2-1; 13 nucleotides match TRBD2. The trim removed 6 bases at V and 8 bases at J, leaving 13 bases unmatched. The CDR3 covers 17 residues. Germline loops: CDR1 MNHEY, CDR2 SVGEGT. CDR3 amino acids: CASSPYGLAGEGDEQFF. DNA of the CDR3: TGTGCCAGCAGCCCATACGGACTAGCGGGAGAGGGAGATGAGCAGTTCTTC.

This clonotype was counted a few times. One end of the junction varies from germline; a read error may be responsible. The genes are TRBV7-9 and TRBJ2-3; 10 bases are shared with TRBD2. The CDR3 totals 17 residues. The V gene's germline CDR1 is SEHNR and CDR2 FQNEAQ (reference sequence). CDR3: CAGSFRTSGPESYTQYF. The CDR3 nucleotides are TGTGCCGGCAGCTTCCGGACTAGCGGACCAGAATCGTATACGCAGTATTTT.

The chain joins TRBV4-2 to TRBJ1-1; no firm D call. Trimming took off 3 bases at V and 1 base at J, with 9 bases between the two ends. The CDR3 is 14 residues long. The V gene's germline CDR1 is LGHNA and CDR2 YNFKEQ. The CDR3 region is CASSHLQQNTEAFF. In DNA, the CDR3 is TGTGCCAGCAGCCACCTACAGCAGAACACTGAAGCTTTCTTT.

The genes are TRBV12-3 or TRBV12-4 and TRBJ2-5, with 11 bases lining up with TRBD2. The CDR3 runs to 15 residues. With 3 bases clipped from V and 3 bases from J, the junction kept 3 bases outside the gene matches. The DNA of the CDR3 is TGTGCCAGCAGTTTCGGGACTAGCGGAAAAGAGACCCAGTACTTC. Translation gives CASSFGTSGKETQYF.

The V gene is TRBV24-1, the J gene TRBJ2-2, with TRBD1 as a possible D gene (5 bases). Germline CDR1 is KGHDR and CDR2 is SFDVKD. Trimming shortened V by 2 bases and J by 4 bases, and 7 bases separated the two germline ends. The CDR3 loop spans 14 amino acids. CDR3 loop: CATSDSGLTGELFF. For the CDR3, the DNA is TGTGCCACCAGTGATTCAGGGCTCACCGGGGAGCTGTTTTTT.

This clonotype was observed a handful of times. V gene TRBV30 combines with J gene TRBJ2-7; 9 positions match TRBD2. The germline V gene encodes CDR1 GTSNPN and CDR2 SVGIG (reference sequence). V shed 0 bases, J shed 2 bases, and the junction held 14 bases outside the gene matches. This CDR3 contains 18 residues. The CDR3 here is CAWSVREPIAGVPYEQYF. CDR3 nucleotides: TGTGCCTGGAGTGTACGGGAGCCCATAGCGGGAGTCCCCTACGAGCAGTACTTC.

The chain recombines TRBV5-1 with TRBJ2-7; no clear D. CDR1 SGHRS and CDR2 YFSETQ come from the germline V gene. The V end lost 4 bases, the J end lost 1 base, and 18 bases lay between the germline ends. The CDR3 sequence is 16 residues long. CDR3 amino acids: CASSTYPGSSSYEQYF. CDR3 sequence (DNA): TGCGCCAGCAGCACATACCCCGGGTCCTCTTCCTACGAGCAGTACTTC.

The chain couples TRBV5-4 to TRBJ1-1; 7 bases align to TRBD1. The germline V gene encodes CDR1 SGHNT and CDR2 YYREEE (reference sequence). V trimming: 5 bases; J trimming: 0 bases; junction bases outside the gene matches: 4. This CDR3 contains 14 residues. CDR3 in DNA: TGTGCCAGCAGTTCACAGGGGATGAACACTGAAGCTTTCTTT. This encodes CASSSQGMNTEAFF.

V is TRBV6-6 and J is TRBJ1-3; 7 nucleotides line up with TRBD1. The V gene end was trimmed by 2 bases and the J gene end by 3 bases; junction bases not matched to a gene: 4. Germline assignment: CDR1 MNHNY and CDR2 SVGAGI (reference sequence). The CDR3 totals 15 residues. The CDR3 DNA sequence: TGTGCCAGCAGTTACGCCAGGACAGGTGGAAACACCATATATTTT. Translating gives CASSYARTGGNTIYF.

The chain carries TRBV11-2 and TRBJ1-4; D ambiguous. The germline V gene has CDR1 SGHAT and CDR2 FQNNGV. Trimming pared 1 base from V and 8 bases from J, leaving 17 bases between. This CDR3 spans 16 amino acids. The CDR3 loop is CASSLGKIFGNEKLFF. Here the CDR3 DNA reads TGTGCCAGCAGCTTAGGGAAGATCTTTGGAAACGAAAAACTGTTTTTT.

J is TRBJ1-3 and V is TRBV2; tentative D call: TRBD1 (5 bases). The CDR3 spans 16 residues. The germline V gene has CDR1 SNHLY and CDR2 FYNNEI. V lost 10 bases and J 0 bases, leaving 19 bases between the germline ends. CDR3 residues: CATRGADRISGNTIYF. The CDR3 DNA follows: TGTGCCACCAGAGGGGCTGATAGAATCTCTGGAAACACCATATATTTT.

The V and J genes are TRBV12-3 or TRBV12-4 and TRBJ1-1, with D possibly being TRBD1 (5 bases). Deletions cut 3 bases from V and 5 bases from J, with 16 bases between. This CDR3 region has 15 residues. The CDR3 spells CASSLRGNLGTEAFF. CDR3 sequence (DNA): TGTGCCAGCAGTTTGCGGGGCAATTTGGGGACTGAAGCTTTCTTT.

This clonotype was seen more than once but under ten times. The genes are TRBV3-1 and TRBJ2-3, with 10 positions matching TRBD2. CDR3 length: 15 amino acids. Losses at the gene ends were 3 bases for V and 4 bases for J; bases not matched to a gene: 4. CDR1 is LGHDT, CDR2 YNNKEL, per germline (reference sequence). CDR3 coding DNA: TGTGCCAGCAGCCATCGAGCGGGAGGGCCAGATACGCAGTATTTT. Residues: CASSHRAGGPDTQYF.

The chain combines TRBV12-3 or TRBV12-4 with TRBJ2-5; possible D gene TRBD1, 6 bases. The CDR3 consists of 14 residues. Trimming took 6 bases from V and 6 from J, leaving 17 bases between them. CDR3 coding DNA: TGTGCCAGCAGCCACGCCGAGGGGGTACAGACCCAGTACTTC. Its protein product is CASSHAEGVQTQYF.

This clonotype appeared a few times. CDR3 DNA: TGTGCCAGCAGTCCATACGGGACGGATACAACCGGGGAGCTGTTTTTT. Amino acid sequence: CASSPYGTDTTGELFF. The rearrangement links TRBV12-3 or TRBV12-4 to TRBJ2-2; the D call may be TRBD1 or TRBD2 (5 bases each). This CDR3 spans 16 amino acids. Trimming removed 5 bases at V and 5 bases at J, with 18 bases between.